The rows below give T cell receptor beta chains drawn from one sample of a study of response to subunit inactivated influenza vaccine. In TCRdb, the RT-PCR reads were re-called with MiXCR into one record per CDR3 protein. The data contain about 570,000 distinct CDR3 sequences, 10% to 12% of them seen just once; the ten biggest clones take up approximately 11%. This sample was also put to use in a study of T cells expressing NK-cell markers.

The starting material was PBMCs from blood, obtained on the day of vaccination. These receptors all come from a man aged 45-65 years who received an inactivated influenza vaccine. Each CDR3 is given with its conserved first and last residue.

J gene	V gene	CDR3 protein
TRBJ1-5	TRBV6-5	CASSYGDLSNQPQHF
TRBJ2-5	TRBV12-3/TRBV12-4	CASGEGEETQYF
TRBJ1-5	TRBV3-1	CASSQTPGSNQPQHF
TRBJ2-1	TRBV5-1	CASSLGHYSYNEQFF
TRBJ2-5	TRBV12-3/TRBV12-4	CASSFRGGEETQYF
TRBJ2-4	TRBV4-1	CASSQLPPGQGDIQYF
TRBJ2-1	TRBV28	CASSPPVGRMEHYNEQFF
TRBJ2-3	TRBV7-2	CASSFLGQGALDTQYF
TRBJ2-1	TRBV7-2	CASSVPGLAVSYNEQFF
TRBJ2-7	TRBV29-1	CSVVGSGRYEQYF
TRBJ1-2	TRBV5-1	CASSPGQTNCGYTF
TRBJ2-7	TRBV6-1	CASSAAGPNYEQYF
TRBJ2-7	TRBV21-1	CASSSRGDRGNGYEQYF
TRBJ2-6	TRBV6-1	CASRTGPPWANVLTF
TRBJ2-7	TRBV15	CATSRDQSYEQYF
TRBJ1-1	TRBV19	CASSPDRGFTEAFF
TRBJ2-7	TRBV5-1	CASSFGQGFSYEQYF
TRBJ2-7	TRBV5-5	CASSLAGVRTYEQYF
TRBJ2-1	TRBV11-1	CASSLVWVAGGGGAYNEQFF
TRBJ2-2	TRBV5-6	CASRPKFGTGNTGELFF
TRBJ2-5	TRBV2	CASSGRETQYF
TRBJ2-7	TRBV4-2	CASSQVGEGQSSYEQYF
TRBJ1-1	TRBV6-5	CASSYSGANTEAFF
TRBJ2-2	TRBV4-3	CASSQDFYSRSSPGELFF
TRBJ1-1	TRBV27	CASSLGGGGRGTEAFF
TRBJ1-5	TRBV12-3/TRBV12-4	CASSLQGWNQPQHF
TRBJ2-7	TRBV5-1	CASSRESLYEQYF
TRBJ2-4	TRBV11-2	CASSLYGGNIQYF
TRBJ2-7	TRBV5-1	CASSLGQGNFYEQYF
TRBJ1-5	TRBV3-1	CASSQGLFGTGVQPQHF
TRBJ2-7	TRBV5-1	CASRSSWGPPYEQYF
TRBJ2-7	TRBV6-1	CASRKGRGLTSYEQYF
TRBJ2-1	TRBV9	CASSVADGGLAVLQFF
TRBJ2-3	TRBV11-1	CAMGSGQGLDTQYF
TRBJ2-7	TRBV5-6	CASSTSGSSFEQYF
TRBJ1-4	TRBV20-1	CSVRGPTNEKLFF
TRBJ1-1	TRBV7-8	CASPPLAGIPEAFF
TRBJ1-2	TRBV10-3	CAISESWRTNYGYTF
TRBJ2-7	TRBV2	CASSERETPYEQYF
TRBJ2-1	TRBV11-2	CASSPQGAQVYNEQFF
TRBJ2-3	TRBV7-2	CASSSDSRVTQYF
TRBJ2-3	TRBV28	CASSLGRVPDTQYF
TRBJ2-1	TRBV7-2	CASSSALAGAYNEQFF
TRBJ2-5	TRBV7-6	CASSLLAGVAETQYF
TRBJ1-1	TRBV5-1	CASRSRADTEAFF
TRBJ2-1	TRBV6-4	CASTKQAGGYNEQFF
TRBJ1-1	TRBV7-2	CASSLAVGRGATEAFF
TRBJ1-6	TRBV7-2	CASSVLTGWNSPLHF
TRBJ2-7	TRBV12-3/TRBV12-4	CASSPTRTSIVGEQYF
TRBJ2-7	TRBV30	CAWSEGRGINYEQYF
TRBJ1-3	TRBV7-2	CASSLGPLSSGNTIYF
TRBJ2-1	TRBV12-3/TRBV12-4	CASSLTGGLGNEQFF
TRBJ2-1	TRBV21-1	CASSKERDRANEQFF
TRBJ2-5	TRBV4-3	CASSQIWGGQETQYF
TRBJ1-4	TRBV5-1	CASNRGRAEKLFF
TRBJ1-4	TRBV27	CASSYSGTAEKLFF
TRBJ2-1	TRBV9	CASSVTPGSGEQFF
TRBJ2-7	TRBV4-2	CASSQVFAGDNSYEQYF
TRBJ2-7	TRBV20-1	CSARERKSLSYEQYF
TRBJ2-7	TRBV6-6	CASSYGLSEQYF